Each of the 17 T cell receptor beta chains below was sequenced from the same sample in a study of T cell changes during pregnancy in multiple sclerosis. Profiling relied on immunoSEQ multiplex PCR, and the TCRdb table lists in-frame clones only, not all of them. The sample yields fewer than 90,000 clones, approximately 93% seen once. The starting material was peripheral blood, obtained after pregnancy. These receptors were taken from a female donor in good health, enrolled as a control in a pregnancy study.

CDR3 sequence (DNA): TGTGCCAGCAGCACCCCAGGACAGGGGAGAGAGACCCAGTACTTC. Its protein is CASSTPGQGRETQYF. V and J are TRBV7-9 and TRBJ2-5, with 9 bases that match TRBD1. The V gene's germline CDR1 is SEHNR and CDR2 FQNEAQ (reference sequence). V was pared by 5 bases and J by 4 bases, with 8 bases of the junction left unmatched. CDR3 length: 15 residues.

This chain links TRBV29-1 with TRBJ2-3, with a possible D match to TRBD2 (6 bases). Trimming pared 6 bases from V and 6 bases from J, leaving 16 bases between. CDR1 is SQVTM and CDR2 is ANQGSEA in the germline V gene. This CDR3 comprises 13 residues. The CDR3 DNA follows: TGCAGCGTCGAAACGGGACTGATGGATACGCAGTATTTT. It yields the protein CSVETGLMDTQYF.

The rearrangement uses TRBV7-8 and TRBJ2-7; D is possibly TRBD2 (5 bases). V shed 0 bases and J shed 7 bases, with 16 bases lying between them. There are 15 residues in the CDR3. The germline CDR1 and CDR2 sequences are SGHVS and FQNEAQ. The CDR3 region has the DNA TGTGCCAGCAGCTTAGCGAGCGGAGACCCTAGAGAGCAGTACTTC. Its protein product is CASSLASGDPREQYF.

This chain joins TRBV4-1 and TRBJ2-1; 8 bases are shared with TRBD2. V shed 5 bases and J 6 bases; nucleotides not matched to a gene: 12. Germline CDR1 reads MGHRA; CDR2 reads YSYEKL. This CDR3 comprises 16 residues. This CDR3 is CASSNPPGTRGNEQFF. The CDR3 DNA follows: TGCGCCAGCAGCAATCCTCCCGGGACTAGGGGCAATGAGCAGTTCTTC.

In this sample, this clone turned up a few times. The chain links TRBV2 to TRBJ1-1; no clear D. CDR1 and CDR2 (germline): SNHLY, FYNNEI. The V end was cut by 5 bases, the J end by 6 bases, with 10 bases between. The CDR3 runs 12 residues. The DNA of the CDR3 is TGTGCCAGCAGTCCTGACACCTCTGAAGCTTTCTTT. Translated, it gives CASSPDTSEAFF.

V is TRBV2 and J is TRBJ2-4; 10 bases match TRBD1. Germline values: CDR1 SNHLY, CDR2 FYNNEI. The CDR3 runs 16 residues. The trim removed 8 bases at V and 5 bases at J, leaving 12 bases unmatched. In DNA form, the CDR3 reads TGTGCCAGCCACCCGGGACAGGGGAAAGGGGAAAACATTCAGTACTTC. This translates into CASHPGQGKGENIQYF.

By its share, this clone is medium-sized. The chain recombines TRBV7-2 with TRBJ2-1; 13 bases are a match to TRBD2. The germline V gene has CDR1 SGHTA and CDR2 FQGNSA. V was clipped by 5 bases and J by 8 bases; unmatched bases: 15. The CDR3 covers 18 residues. CDR3 in amino acids: CASSPRTSGSLLTDEQFF. The CDR3 nucleotides read TGTGCCAGCAGCCCGCGGACTAGCGGGAGTCTATTAACCGATGAGCAGTTCTTC.

The chain recombines TRBV10-3 with TRBJ2-1, with 10 bases fitting TRBD2. This CDR3 is 16 amino acids long. Trimming at V came to 7 bases and at J to 4 bases, leaving 10 bases not matched to a gene. From germline, CDR1 is ENHRY and CDR2 SYGVKD. CDR3 DNA sequence: TGTGCCATCAAAAAAGCGGGAGGGCCTGGGTACAATGAGCAGTTCTTC. It encodes CAIKKAGGPGYNEQFF.

The CDR3 coding sequence is TGTGCCAGTAGTATAGCTTTGGAGCAGTTCTTC. Translating gives CASSIALEQFF. The V gene is TRBV19, the J gene TRBJ2-1; no clear D gene. Germline CDR1 LNHDA, CDR2 SQIVND (reference sequence). The CDR3 length is 11 residues. The V end was cut by 1 base, the J end by 10 bases, with 5 bases between.

This CDR3 is CASSIRQDNYGYTF. The DNA of the CDR3 is TGTGCCAGCAGTATACGGCAGGATAACTATGGCTACACCTTC. The rearrangement joins TRBV6-1 to TRBJ1-2; D is ambiguous. Germline loops: CDR1 MNHNS, CDR2 SASEGT. The CDR3 is made up of 14 amino acids. Between the trimmed V and J ends, which lost 5 bases and 1 base, there was a span of 11 bases.

The rearrangement joins TRBV7-2 to TRBJ2-7, with 8 bases lining up with TRBD1. V was pared by 2 bases and J by 0 bases, with 12 bases of the junction left unmatched. CDR3 length equals 18 residues. Per germline, CDR1 SGHTA and CDR2 FQGNSA. Written as DNA, the CDR3 is TGTGCCAGCAGCTTACTGACAGGGGCAGCGGAGAGCTCCTACGAGCAGTACTTC. It translates to CASSLLTGAAESSYEQYF.

The V call is TRBV28, the J call TRBJ1-5; the D is unclear. The length of the CDR3 is 16 residues. The germline V gene encodes CDR1 MDHEN and CDR2 SYDVKM. Trimming took off 7 bases at V and 4 bases at J, with 20 bases between the two ends. CDR3 in amino acids: CASTWETMPNNQPQHF. The DNA for the CDR3 is TGTGCCAGCACCTGGGAGACAATGCCTAATAATCAGCCCCAGCATTTT.

As DNA, the CDR3 is TGTGCCAGTAGTACGGACTACCTAGGGGACCACGAGCAGTACTTC. Its protein is CASSTDYLGDHEQYF. J is TRBJ2-7 and V is TRBV19, with a possible D match to TRBD2 (6 bases). The CDR3 spans 15 residues. V gave up 4 bases and J gave up 5 bases, with 18 bases separating them. CDR1 LNHDA and CDR2 SQIVND come from the germline V gene (reference sequence).

The V and J genes are TRBV28 and TRBJ2-3; 7 bases are shared with TRBD2. This CDR3 region has 17 residues. Germline-derived CDR1 and CDR2 are MDHEN and SYDVKM. V was pared by 6 bases and J by 0 bases, with 12 bases of the junction left unmatched. The CDR3, as DNA: TGTGCCAGCAGCCCCTTCGCGAGCGGGGCTAGCACAGATACGCAGTATTTT. Amino acids: CASSPFASGASTDTQYF.

The CDR3 loop is CATNKAGGVTGELFF. The DNA for the CDR3 is TGTGCCACCAACAAAGCGGGAGGAGTCACCGGGGAGCTGTTTTTT. This chain uses TRBV2 with TRBJ2-2; 9 positions match TRBD2. Germline loops: CDR1 SNHLY, CDR2 FYNNEI. V lost 10 bases, J lost 4 bases, and 10 bases stayed unmatched. CDR3 length equals 15 residues.

The chain is built from TRBV15 and TRBJ2-5, with D possibly being TRBD2 (5 bases). Judging by the DNA end, TRBJ2-7 fits better; the J call may be wrong. Germline V gene lookup returns CDR1 LNHNV and CDR2 YYDKDF (reference sequence). The CDR3 has 16 residues. CDR3 loop: CATSREGISGGYEQYF. In DNA, the CDR3 is TGTGCCACCAGCAGAGAGGGGATAAGCGGAGGCTACGAGCAGTACTTC.

The chain employs TRBV19 and TRBJ2-7, with TRBD1 as a possible D gene (6 bases). V was cut by 3 bases and J by 3 bases, with 12 bases left in between. The CDR3 totals 14 residues. Germline-derived CDR1 and CDR2 are LNHDA and SQIVND (reference sequence). The CDR3 spells CASSMGQGGYEQYF. CDR3 bases: TGTGCCAGTAGTATGGGGCAAGGGGGCTACGAGCAGTACTTC.